This TCR beta chain was recovered during a study of cytomegalovirus exposure and HLA in healthy donors. The CDR3 sequence is 12 residues long. Trimming removed 3 bases at V and 3 bases at J, with 6 bases between. Germline-derived CDR1 and CDR2 are SNHLY and FYNNEI. 13 Jbeta primers and 60 Vbeta primers were used for the PCR. Sequenced by immunoSEQ multiplex PCR; TCRdb stores in-frame clones only, minus some. The table includes 130,000 to 150,000 clones, roughly 78% detected once. This clone was recorded once. Its antigen is currently unknown. Study findings and constraints: Fewer N-insertions than the 666-donor mean were reportedly shown by an Asian-associated ancestry cluster in a later analysis.

This clonotype was sampled from a man aged 35 to 55 in good health and CMV-seropositive. Sequenced input: PBMCs. V usage is TRBV2 and J usage is TRBJ2-7; D remains unclear. The CDR3 region has the DNA TGTGCCAGCAGTGACCTAGACTACGAGCAGTACTTC. It specifies CASSDLDYEQYF.